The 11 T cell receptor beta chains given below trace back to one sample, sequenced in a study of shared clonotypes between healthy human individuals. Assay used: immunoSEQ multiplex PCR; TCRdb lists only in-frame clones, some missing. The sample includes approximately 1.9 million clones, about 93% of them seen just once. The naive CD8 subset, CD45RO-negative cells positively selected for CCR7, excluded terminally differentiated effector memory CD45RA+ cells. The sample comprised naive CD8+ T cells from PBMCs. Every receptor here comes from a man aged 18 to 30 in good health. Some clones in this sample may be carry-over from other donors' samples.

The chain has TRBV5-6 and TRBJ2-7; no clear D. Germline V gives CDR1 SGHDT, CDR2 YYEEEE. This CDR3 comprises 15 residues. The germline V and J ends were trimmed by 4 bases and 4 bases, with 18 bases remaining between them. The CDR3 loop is CASSNSEKGWYEQYF. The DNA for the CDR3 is TGTGCCAGCAGCAATTCGGAAAAGGGTTGGTACGAGCAGTACTTC.

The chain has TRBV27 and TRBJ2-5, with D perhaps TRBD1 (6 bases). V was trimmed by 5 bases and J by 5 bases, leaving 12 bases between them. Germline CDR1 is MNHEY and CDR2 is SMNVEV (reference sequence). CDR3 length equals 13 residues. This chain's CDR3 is CASSNLRGETQYF. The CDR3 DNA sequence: TGTGCCAGCAGTAACCTTAGGGGGGAGACCCAGTACTTC.

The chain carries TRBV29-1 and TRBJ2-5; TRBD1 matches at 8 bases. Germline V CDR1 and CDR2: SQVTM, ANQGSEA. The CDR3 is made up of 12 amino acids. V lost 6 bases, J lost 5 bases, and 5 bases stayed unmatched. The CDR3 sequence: CSVEDRVETQYF. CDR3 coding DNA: TGCAGCGTCGAGGACAGGGTGGAGACCCAGTACTTC.

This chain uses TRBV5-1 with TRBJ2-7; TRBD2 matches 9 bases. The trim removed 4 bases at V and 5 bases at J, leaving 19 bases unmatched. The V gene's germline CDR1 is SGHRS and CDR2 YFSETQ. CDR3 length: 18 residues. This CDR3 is CASSQTGRVLAGAHEQYF. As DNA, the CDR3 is TGCGCCAGCAGCCAAACCGGAAGGGTTTTAGCGGGAGCGCACGAGCAGTACTTC.

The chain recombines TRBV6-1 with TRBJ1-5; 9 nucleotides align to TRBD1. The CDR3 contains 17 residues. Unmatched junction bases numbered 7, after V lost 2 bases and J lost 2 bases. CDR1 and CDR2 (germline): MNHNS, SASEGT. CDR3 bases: TGTGCCAGCAGTGAATTGGTTAGGACAGGGGGCAATCAGCCCCAGCATTTT. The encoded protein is CASSELVRTGGNQPQHF.

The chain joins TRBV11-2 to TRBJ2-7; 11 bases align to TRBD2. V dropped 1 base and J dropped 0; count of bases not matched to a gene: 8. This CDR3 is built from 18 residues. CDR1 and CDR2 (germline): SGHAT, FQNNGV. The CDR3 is CASSLGLYTSGSSYEQYF. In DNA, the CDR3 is TGTGCCAGCAGCTTAGGCCTATATACTAGCGGGAGCTCCTACGAGCAGTACTTC.

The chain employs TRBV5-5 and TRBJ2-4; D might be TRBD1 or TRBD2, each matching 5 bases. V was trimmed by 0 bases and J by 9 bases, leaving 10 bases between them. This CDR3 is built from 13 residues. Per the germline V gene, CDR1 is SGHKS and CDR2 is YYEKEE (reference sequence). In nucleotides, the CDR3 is TGTGCCAGCAGCTTGGGTCCTGGGGGCATTCAGTACTTC. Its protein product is CASSLGPGGIQYF.

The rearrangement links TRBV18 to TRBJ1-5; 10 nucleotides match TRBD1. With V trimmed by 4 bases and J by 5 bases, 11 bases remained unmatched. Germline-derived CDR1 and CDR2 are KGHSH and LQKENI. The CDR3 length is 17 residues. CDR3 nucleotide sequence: TGTGCCAGCTCACTCTTGGGGGACAGGGGACCGTATCAGCCCCAGCATTTT. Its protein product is CASSLLGDRGPYQPQHF.

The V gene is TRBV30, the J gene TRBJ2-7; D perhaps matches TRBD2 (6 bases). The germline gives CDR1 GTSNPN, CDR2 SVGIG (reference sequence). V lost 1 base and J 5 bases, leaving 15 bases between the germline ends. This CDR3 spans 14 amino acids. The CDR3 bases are TGTGCCTGGAGTGGGGTGGGCGGGACGAACGAGCAGTACTTC. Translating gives CAWSGVGGTNEQYF.

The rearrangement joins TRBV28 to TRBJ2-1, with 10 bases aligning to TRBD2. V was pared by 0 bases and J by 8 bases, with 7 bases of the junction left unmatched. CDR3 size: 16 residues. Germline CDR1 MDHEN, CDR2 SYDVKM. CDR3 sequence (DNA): TGTGCCAGCAGTTTATGGGCTAGCGGGAGTCAAGATGAGCAGTTCTTC. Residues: CASSLWASGSQDEQFF.

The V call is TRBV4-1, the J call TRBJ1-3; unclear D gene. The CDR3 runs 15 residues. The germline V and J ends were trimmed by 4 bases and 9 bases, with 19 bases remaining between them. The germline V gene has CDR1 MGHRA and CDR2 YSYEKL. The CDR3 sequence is CASSPTRNPRGTIYF. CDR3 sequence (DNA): TGCGCCAGCAGCCCGACACGTAACCCGAGAGGCACCATATATTTT.